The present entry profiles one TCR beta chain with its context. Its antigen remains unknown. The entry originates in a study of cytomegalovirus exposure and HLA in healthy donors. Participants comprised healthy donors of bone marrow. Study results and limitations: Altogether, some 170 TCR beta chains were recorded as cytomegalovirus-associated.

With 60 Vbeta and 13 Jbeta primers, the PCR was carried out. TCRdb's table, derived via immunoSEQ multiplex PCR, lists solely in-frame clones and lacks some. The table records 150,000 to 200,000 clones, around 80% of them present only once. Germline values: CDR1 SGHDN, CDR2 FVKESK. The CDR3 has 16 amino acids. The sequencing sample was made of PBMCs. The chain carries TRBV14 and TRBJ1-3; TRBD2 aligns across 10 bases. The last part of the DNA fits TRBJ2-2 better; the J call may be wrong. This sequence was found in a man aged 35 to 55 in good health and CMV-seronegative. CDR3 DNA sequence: TGTGCCAGCAGCCAAGGCCTAGCGGGGGCCCACCGGGAGCTGTTTTTT. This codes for CASSQGLAGAHRELFF.